The present TCR beta chain was sequenced within a study of beta chain features in type 1 diabetes. Blood was drawn once from each donor into heparinised tubes. The draws averaged roughly 120 mL. Reverse transcribing all isolated RNA meant expressed TCRB transcripts were sequenced. Assay used: immunoSEQ multiplex PCR; TCRdb lists only in-frame clones, some missing. This sample has about 350,000 clones, with around 19% found just once. Trimming removed 5 bases from V and 4 bases from J; junction bases left unmatched: 9. The CDR3 has 15 residues. The germline V gene encodes CDR1 SEHNR and CDR2 FQNEAQ (reference sequence).

The gene calls are TRBV7-9 and TRBJ1-2; TRBD1 aligns across 8 bases. The specimen was naive CD4+ T cells from blood. The sequence was obtained from a woman younger than 30 in good health. The CDR3 DNA is TGTGCCAGCAGCCCCCGGACAGGGCATCCCTATGGCTACACCTTC. Protein: CASSPRTGHPYGYTF.